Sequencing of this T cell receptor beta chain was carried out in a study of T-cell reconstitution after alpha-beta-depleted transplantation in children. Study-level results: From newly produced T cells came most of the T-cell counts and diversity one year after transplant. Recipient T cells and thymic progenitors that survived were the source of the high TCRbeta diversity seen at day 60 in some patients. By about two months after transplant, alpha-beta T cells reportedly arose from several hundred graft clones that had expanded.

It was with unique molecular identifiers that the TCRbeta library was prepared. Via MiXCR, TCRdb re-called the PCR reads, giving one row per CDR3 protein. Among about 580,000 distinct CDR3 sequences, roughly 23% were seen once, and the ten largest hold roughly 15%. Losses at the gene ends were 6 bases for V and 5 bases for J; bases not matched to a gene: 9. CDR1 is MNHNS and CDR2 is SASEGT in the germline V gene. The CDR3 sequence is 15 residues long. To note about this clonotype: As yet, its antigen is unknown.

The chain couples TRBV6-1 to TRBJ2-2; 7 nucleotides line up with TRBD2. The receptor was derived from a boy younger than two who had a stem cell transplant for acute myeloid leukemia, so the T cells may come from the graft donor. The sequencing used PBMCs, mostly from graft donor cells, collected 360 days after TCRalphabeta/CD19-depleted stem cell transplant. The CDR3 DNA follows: TGTGCCAGCAGCCCCAACTGGGGGGGGACCGGGGAGCTGTTTTTT. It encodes CASSPNWGGTGELFF.